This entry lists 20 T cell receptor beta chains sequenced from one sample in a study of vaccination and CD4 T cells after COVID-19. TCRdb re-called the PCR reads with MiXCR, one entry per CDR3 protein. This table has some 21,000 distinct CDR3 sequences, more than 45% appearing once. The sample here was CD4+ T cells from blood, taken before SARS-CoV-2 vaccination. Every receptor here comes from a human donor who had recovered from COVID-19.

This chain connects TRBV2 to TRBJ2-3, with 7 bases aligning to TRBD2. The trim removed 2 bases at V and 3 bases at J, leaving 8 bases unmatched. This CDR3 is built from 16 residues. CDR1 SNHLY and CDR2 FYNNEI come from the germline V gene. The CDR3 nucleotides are TGTGCCAGCAGTGAAAGGCAGGGAGCGGGGACAGATACGCAGTATTTT. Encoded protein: CASSERQGAGTDTQYF.

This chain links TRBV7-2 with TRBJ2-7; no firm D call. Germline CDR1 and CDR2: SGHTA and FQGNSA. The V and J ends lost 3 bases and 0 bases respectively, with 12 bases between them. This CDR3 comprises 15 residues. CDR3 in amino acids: CASSFSSSSSYEQYF. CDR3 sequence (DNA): TGTGCCAGCAGCTTTTCGAGCTCCAGCTCCTACGAGCAGTACTTC.

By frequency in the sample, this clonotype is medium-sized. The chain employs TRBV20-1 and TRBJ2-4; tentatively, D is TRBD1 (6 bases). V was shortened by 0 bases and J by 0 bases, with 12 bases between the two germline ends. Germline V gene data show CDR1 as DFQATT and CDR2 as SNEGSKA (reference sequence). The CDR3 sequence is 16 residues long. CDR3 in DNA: TGCAGTGCTAGAGATCTGACAGGACTAGCCAAAAACATTCAGTACTTC. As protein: CSARDLTGLAKNIQYF.

CDR3 sequence: CASKFRTGEGNQPQHF. CDR3 in DNA: TGTGCCAGCAAATTCCGGACAGGGGAGGGCAATCAGCCCCAGCATTTT. This chain joins TRBV2 and TRBJ1-5; the match to TRBD1 covers 9 bases. In germline, CDR1 is SNHLY, CDR2 FYNNEI. Trimming at V came to 7 bases and at J to 2 bases, leaving 9 bases not matched to a gene. The CDR3 sequence is 16 residues long.

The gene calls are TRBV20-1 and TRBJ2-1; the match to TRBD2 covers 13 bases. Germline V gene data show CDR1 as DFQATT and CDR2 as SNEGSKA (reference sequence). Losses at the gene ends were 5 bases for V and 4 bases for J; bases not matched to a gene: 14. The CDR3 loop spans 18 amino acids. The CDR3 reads CSALDRGGTSGAYNEQFF. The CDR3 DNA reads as TGCAGTGCTTTAGACAGGGGGGGGACTAGCGGGGCTTACAATGAGCAGTTCTTC.

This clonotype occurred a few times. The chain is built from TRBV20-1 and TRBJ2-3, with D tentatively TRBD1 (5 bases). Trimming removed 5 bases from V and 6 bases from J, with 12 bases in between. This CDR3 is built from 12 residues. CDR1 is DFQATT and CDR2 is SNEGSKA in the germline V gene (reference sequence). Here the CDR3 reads CSAQGFADTQYF. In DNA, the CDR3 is TGCAGTGCTCAGGGATTTGCGGATACGCAGTATTTT.

The CDR3 DNA follows: TGTGCCAGCCACAGGAGCTCCTACAATGAGCAGTTCTTC. Its protein is CASHRSSYNEQFF. The chain joins TRBV2 to TRBJ2-1; D is possibly TRBD1 (5 bases). CDR1 is SNHLY and CDR2 is FYNNEI in the germline V gene. V shed 8 bases and J shed 0 bases, with 8 bases lying between them. The CDR3 is 13 residues long.

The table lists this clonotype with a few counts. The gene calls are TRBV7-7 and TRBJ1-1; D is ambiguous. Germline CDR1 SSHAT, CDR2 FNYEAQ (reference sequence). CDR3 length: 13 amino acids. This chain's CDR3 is CASAINENTEAFF. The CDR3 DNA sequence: TGTGCTAGCGCCATAAACGAGAACACTGAAGCTTTCTTT.

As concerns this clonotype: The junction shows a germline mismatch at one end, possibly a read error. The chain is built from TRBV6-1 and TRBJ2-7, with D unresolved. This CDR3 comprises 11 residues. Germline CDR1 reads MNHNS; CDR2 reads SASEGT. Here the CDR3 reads CASSQAYEQYF. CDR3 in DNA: TGTGCCAGCAGTCAAGCGTACGAGCAGTACTTC.

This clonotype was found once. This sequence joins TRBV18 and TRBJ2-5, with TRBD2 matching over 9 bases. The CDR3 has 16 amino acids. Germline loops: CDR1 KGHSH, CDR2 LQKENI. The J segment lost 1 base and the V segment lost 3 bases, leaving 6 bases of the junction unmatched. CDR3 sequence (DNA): TGTGCCAGCTCACCCCGGGCTAGCGGGACCCAAGAGACCCAGTACTTC. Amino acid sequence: CASSPRASGTQETQYF.

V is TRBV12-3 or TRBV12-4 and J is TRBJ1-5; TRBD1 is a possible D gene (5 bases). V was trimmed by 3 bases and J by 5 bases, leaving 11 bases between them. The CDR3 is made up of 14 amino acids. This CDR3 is CASSFGHGDQPQHF. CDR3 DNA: TGTGCCAGCAGTTTCGGACATGGCGATCAGCCCCAGCATTTT.

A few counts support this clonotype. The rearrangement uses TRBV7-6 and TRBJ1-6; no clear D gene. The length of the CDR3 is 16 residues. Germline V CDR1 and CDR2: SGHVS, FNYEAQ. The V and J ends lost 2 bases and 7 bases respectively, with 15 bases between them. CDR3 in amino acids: CASSLSPRPQNSPLHF. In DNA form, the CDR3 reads TGTGCCAGCAGCTTAAGCCCTCGCCCACAGAATTCACCCCTCCACTTT.

The chain's CDR3 is CATSPQGYEQYF. As DNA, the CDR3 is TGTGCCACCAGTCCTCAGGGGTACGAGCAGTACTTC. V is TRBV24-1 and J is TRBJ2-7, with D possibly TRBD1 on 6 matching bases. Trimming removed 6 bases at V and 4 bases at J, with 9 bases between. CDR3 size: 12 residues. CDR1 is KGHDR and CDR2 is SFDVKD in the germline V gene.

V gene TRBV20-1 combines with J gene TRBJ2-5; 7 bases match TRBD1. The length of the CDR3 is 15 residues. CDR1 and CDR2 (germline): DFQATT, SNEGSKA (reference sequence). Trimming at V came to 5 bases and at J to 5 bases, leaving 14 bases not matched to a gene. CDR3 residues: CSAPGQGDRWETQYF. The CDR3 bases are TGCAGTGCTCCTGGGCAGGGGGACCGGTGGGAGACCCAGTACTTC.

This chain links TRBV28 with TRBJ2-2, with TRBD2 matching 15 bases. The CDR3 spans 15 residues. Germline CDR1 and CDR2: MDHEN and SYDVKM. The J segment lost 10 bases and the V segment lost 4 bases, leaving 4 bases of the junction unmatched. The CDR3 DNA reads TGTGCCAGCAGTTATTGGACTAGCGGGAGGGAGGAGCTGTTTTTT. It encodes CASSYWTSGREELFF.

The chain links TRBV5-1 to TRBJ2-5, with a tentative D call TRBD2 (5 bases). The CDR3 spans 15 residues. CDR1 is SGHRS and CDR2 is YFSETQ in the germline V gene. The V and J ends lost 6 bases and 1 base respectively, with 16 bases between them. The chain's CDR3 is CASTRGGSLQETQYF. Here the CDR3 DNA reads TGCGCCAGCACCCGAGGTGGGAGTCTCCAAGAGACCCAGTACTTC.

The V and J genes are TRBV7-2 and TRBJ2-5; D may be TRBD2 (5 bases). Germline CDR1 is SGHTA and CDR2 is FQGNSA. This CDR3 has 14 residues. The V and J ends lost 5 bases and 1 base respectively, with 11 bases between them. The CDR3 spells CASSRERTQETQYF. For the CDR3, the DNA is TGTGCCAGCAGCCGAGAGCGGACCCAAGAGACCCAGTACTTC.

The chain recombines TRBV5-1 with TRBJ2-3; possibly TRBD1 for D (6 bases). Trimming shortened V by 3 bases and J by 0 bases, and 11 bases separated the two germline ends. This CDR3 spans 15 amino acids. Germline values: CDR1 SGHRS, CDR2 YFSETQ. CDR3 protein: CASSYGQTSTDTQYF. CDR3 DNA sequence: TGCGCCAGCAGCTACGGACAGACTAGCACAGATACGCAGTATTTT.

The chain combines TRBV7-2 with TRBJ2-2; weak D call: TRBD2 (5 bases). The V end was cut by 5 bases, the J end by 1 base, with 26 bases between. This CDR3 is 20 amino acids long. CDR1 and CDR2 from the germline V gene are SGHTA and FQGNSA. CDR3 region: CASSIPDGRGWSGNTGELFF. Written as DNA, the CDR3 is TGTGCCAGCAGCATCCCCGATGGACGAGGGTGGTCAGGGAACACCGGGGAGCTGTTTTTT.

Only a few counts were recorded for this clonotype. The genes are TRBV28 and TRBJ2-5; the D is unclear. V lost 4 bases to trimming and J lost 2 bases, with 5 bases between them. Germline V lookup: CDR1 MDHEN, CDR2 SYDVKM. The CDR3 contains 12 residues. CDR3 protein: CASSSSQETQYF. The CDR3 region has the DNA TGTGCCAGCAGTTCTTCTCAAGAGACCCAGTACTTC.